This entry concerns a single TCR beta chain. Antigen: not known. The junction departs from germline at one end; a sequencing error may be responsible. The data derive from a study of lung T cells in sarcoidosis with Löfgren's syndrome. Whole-study context: Löfgren's syndrome patients were the main repertoire analysis focus. Overall study results and limits: Multiple Löfgren's syndrome patients reportedly shared TRAV12-1 and TRBV2 CDR3 motifs, suggesting public CD4+ TCRs. TRAV12-1 and TRBV2 were reportedly most expanded in Löfgren's patients.

Germline assignment: CDR1 LNHDA and CDR2 SQIVND (reference sequence). The CDR3 contains 11 residues. A single record per CDR3 protein comes from TCRdb applying MiXCR to the reads. The sample contains about 9,400 distinct CDR3 sequences, about 20% of which appear only once. The sequenced sample consisted of CD4+ T cells from bronchoalveolar lavage. The clonotype was recovered from a human donor with sarcoidosis (Löfgren's syndrome or another form), or a control subject (not recorded which). J is TRBJ2-2 and V is TRBV19, with D perhaps matching TRBD2 (7 bases). In DNA, the CDR3 is TGTGCCAGTAGTACCGCCGGGGGGCTGTCTTTT. Encoded protein: CASSTAGGLSF. Variable domain in full (rest from reference TRBV19 and TRBJ2-2): DGGITQSPKYLFRKEGQNVTLSCEQNLNHDAMYWYRQDPGQGLRLIYYSQIVNDFQKGDIAEGYSVSREKKESFPLTVTSAQKNPTAFYLCASSTAGGLSFGEGSRLTVL.